This T cell receptor beta chain was sequenced during a study of shared clonotypes between healthy human individuals. Study-wide results and caveats: Measured sharing among donors was expected to vary with sequencing depth.

On this clone itself: Its antigen is not identified. The same CDR3 also results from other DNA sequences found in this sample.

Genomic DNA per cell subset filled all wells of several immunoSEQ plates. Amplification in unsorted PBMC replicate PCRs started from roughly 330 ng DNA, which equals 30,000 to 35,000 T cell genomes. Original handling: Quality scores were absent from the junction-only immunoSEQ sequences, so filtering differed. Sequencing was performed with immunoSEQ multiplex PCR; in TCRdb, only in-frame clones are kept and a portion is missing. From that table come the V and J calls and clone size; the DNA was used to work out D and trimming. The data contain fewer than 500,000 clones, about 79% of them seen just once; the ten biggest clones take up 12%. V lost 2 bases and J 8 bases, leaving 5 bases between the germline ends. CDR1 and CDR2 from the germline V gene are SGHRS and YFSETQ. The CDR3 has 11 amino acids.

The sequencing input was PBMCs. The origin of this receptor is a woman between 40 and 55 years old in good health. Some clones in this sample may be carry-over from other donors' samples. V usage is TRBV5-1 and J usage is TRBJ2-1; D is uncertain. For the CDR3, the DNA is TGCGCCAGCAGCTTAACTTATGAGCAGTTCTTC. Protein sequence: CASSLTYEQFF.